Below, 7 T cell receptor beta chains from the same sample are listed, as sequenced in a study of CD8+CD57+ T cells in acquired aplastic anemia. Patients chosen for sequencing had CD8+CD57+ cells that had expanded, as shown by flow cytometry. Genomic DNA constituted the template upon which TCR beta VDJ and CDR3 profiling was performed. TCRdb processed the reads anew with MiXCR; each CDR3 protein has one entry. The data contain under 200,000 distinct CDR3 sequences, 45% to 55% of them seen just once; the ten biggest clones take up over 25%. The sequencing input was sorted CD4+, CD8+, or CD8+CD57+ T cells (not recorded which) from PBMCs. The source of these receptors is a human donor with aplastic anemia.

The chain uses TRBV5-6 and TRBJ2-5, with D possibly TRBD2 on 7 matching bases. CDR1 is SGHDT and CDR2 is YYEEEE in the germline V gene. The V end lost 0 bases, the J end lost 6 bases, and 18 bases lay between the germline ends. The CDR3 consists of 16 residues. The CDR3 nucleotides are TGTGCCAGCAGCTTGGTCGTCACGGGGGGCTGGAAGACCCAGTACTTC. Its translation: CASSLVVTGGWKTQYF.

The J gene is TRBJ1-5, the V gene TRBV10-3; D might be TRBD1 (6 bases). The germline V and J ends were trimmed by 5 bases and 6 bases, with 14 bases remaining between them. This CDR3 spans 14 amino acids. CDR1 and CDR2 (germline): ENHRY, SYGVKD. The CDR3 reads CAISLTGEGQPQHF. CDR3 in DNA: TGTGCCATCAGTCTGACAGGAGAAGGTCAGCCCCAGCATTTT.

The table lists this clonotype with many counts. The chain is built from TRBV12-3 or TRBV12-4 and TRBJ2-7, with D hard to call. V lost 2 bases, J lost 3 bases, and 14 bases lay in between. This CDR3 has 15 residues. CDR3 sequence reads: CASSLSSEFGYEQYF. The CDR3 bases are TGTGCCAGCAGTTTATCTTCGGAATTTGGCTACGAGCAGTACTTC.

This clonotype appeared many times. The chain combines TRBV11-2 with TRBJ2-3; TRBD1 matches at 8 bases. Losses at the gene ends were 1 base for V and 1 base for J; bases not matched to a gene: 4. This CDR3 spans 16 amino acids. Germline V gives CDR1 SGHAT, CDR2 FQNNGV. CDR3 nucleotides: TGTGCCAGCAGCTTAGTCGCGACAGGGGGCACAGATACGCAGTATTTT. It codes for CASSLVATGGTDTQYF.

This clonotype was found once. A single base separates this from a much larger clone, so it may be a read error. The chain combines TRBV9 with TRBJ1-4; 10 bases fit TRBD1. Germline V CDR1 and CDR2: SGDLS, YYNGEE. CDR3 size: 15 residues. V shed 7 bases, J shed 7 bases, and the junction held 10 bases outside the gene matches. The chain's CDR3 is CASGDGTGAIEKLFF. The DNA for the CDR3 is TGTGCCAGCGGCGATGGGACAGGGGCGATTGAAAAACTGTTTTTT. Complete variable domain (other parts from reference TRBV9 and TRBJ1-4): DSGVTQTPKHLITATGQRVTLRCSPRSGDLSVYWYQQSLDQGLQFLIQYYNGEERAKGNILERFSAQQFPDLHSELNLSSLELGDSALYFCASGDGTGAIEKLFFGSGTQLSVL.

This clonotype was counted at least ten times. The chain recombines TRBV5-1 with TRBJ1-1, with D unclear. This CDR3 comprises 12 residues. V was clipped by 4 bases and J by 2 bases, with 6 bases between them. CDR1 SGHRS and CDR2 YFSETQ come from the germline V gene. CDR3 nucleotides: TGCGCCAGCAGCGAGATCAACACTGAAGCTTTCTTT. The encoded protein is CASSEINTEAFF.

The DNA for the CDR3 is TGTGCCAGTAGTATTATAGGGTCCGGGGAGCTGTTTTTT. This codes for CASSIIGSGELFF. This chain joins TRBV19 and TRBJ2-2, with D unresolved. Germline CDR1 reads LNHDA; CDR2 reads SQIVND (reference sequence). The CDR3 sequence is 13 residues long. V was clipped by 3 bases and J by 6 bases, with 8 bases between them. The entire variable domain, with the rest obtained from reference TRBV19 and TRBJ2-2, is as follows: DGGITQSPKYLFRKEGQNVTLSCEQNLNHDAMYWYRQDPGQGLRLIYYSQIVNDFQKGDIAEGYSVSREKKESFPLTVTSAQKNPTAFYLCASSIIGSGELFFGEGSRLTVL.